The 18 T cell receptor beta chains below were found in one sample sequenced in a study of glioma-infiltrating T cells after dendritic cell vaccination. The assay was immunoSEQ multiplex PCR, and TCRdb's table has in-frame clones only and misses some. The table records 2,000 to 2,500 clones, roughly 79% of them present only once. Described time point: after dendritic cell vaccination, including at tumor progression/relapse. The vaccine used monocyte-derived dendritic cells pulsed overnight with autologous tumor lysate. The sequencing used tumor tissue, collected after dendritic cell vaccination. The receptors come from a human donor with glioblastoma.

The J gene is TRBJ2-2, the V gene TRBV10-3; D possibly corresponds to TRBD1 (6 bases). The V end lost 7 bases, the J end lost 1 base, and 13 bases lay between the germline ends. Germline loops: CDR1 ENHRY, CDR2 SYGVKD. The CDR3 extends over 15 amino acids. The chain's CDR3 is CAITNLGQNTGELFF. The CDR3 DNA follows: TGTGCCATCACCAACCTGGGACAGAACACCGGGGAGCTGTTTTTT.

CDR3 bases: TGTGCCAGCAGCGCGGGGCTGAGATACGAGCAGTACTTC. This gives the protein CASSAGLRYEQYF. The chain has TRBV25-1 and TRBJ2-7; possible D gene TRBD2, 6 bases. This CDR3 is 13 amino acids long. CDR1 and CDR2 from the germline V gene are MGHDK and SYGVNS. V dropped 6 bases and J dropped 4 bases, with 13 bases sitting between them.

V gene TRBV29-1 combines with J gene TRBJ2-4; the D gene is possibly TRBD2 (7 bases). The ends were cut back, 8 bases at V and 7 bases at J, with 15 bases in the middle. The CDR3 runs 12 residues. Germline CDR1 SQVTM, CDR2 ANQGSEA. The CDR3 sequence: CSLRGEGNIQYF. Written as DNA, the CDR3 is TGCAGCTTAAGGGGGGAGGGGAACATTCAGTACTTC.

On this clone itself: The junction differs from germline at one of its ends, possibly a read error. The chain is built from TRBV6-1 and TRBJ2-1; 9 bases line up with TRBD2. Germline V gives CDR1 MNHNS, CDR2 SASEGT. There are 15 residues in the CDR3. The DNA for the CDR3 is TGTGCCAGCAATGAAGGGGGTAGCGGGAGAAATGAGCAGTTCTTC. Translating gives CASNEGGSGRNEQFF.

This clone is a singleton in its sample. This rearrangement joins TRBV6-4 to TRBJ1-4; 7 nucleotides align to TRBD1. Germline trimming cut 7 bases from V and 5 bases from J; bases unmatched to any gene: 4. The CDR3 has 13 residues. The germline V gene has CDR1 MRHNA and CDR2 SNTAGT. The CDR3 DNA follows: TGTGCCAGCAAGGGGGCGCGAAATGAAAAACTGTTTTTT. As protein: CASKGARNEKLFF.

This chain connects TRBV27 to TRBJ2-3; D may be TRBD2 (6 bases). CDR1 is MNHEY and CDR2 is SMNVEV in the germline V gene (reference sequence). Trimming removed 2 bases from V and 3 bases from J, with 12 bases in between. The CDR3 is 15 amino acids. The CDR3 DNA follows: TGTGCCAGCAGTTTAGCGCTAGCGAGTACAGATACGCAGTATTTT. The encoded protein is CASSLALASTDTQYF.

The chain uses TRBV5-1 and TRBJ1-1; tentatively, D is TRBD1 (6 bases). Germline CDR1 reads SGHRS; CDR2 reads YFSETQ. Between the trimmed V and J ends, which lost 3 bases and 6 bases, there was a span of 12 bases. The CDR3 is 13 amino acids. The CDR3 bases are TGCGCCAGCAGCTCCATGGGGGCCGCTGAAGCTTTCTTT. Translation gives CASSSMGAAEAFF.

This clone was recorded a few times. This chain joins TRBV5-1 and TRBJ2-7, with D possibly TRBD2 on 6 matching bases. Trimming stripped 3 bases from V and 2 bases from J, with 12 bases between. The germline V gene encodes CDR1 SGHRS and CDR2 YFSETQ. There are 14 residues in the CDR3. CDR3 sequence: CASSSRLGTYEQYF. The CDR3 DNA reads TGCGCCAGCAGCTCCCGACTAGGTACCTACGAGCAGTACTTC.

The chain combines TRBV30 with TRBJ2-1, with TRBD2 identical over 8 bases. This CDR3 is built from 16 residues. CDR1 and CDR2 (germline): GTSNPN, SVGIG (reference sequence). The trim removed 4 bases at V and 4 bases at J, leaving 12 bases unmatched. The CDR3: CAWTNGGASGYNEQFF. The CDR3 coding sequence is TGTGCCTGGACCAACGGGGGGGCTAGCGGGTACAATGAGCAGTTCTTC.

This clone was detected only once. The J gene is TRBJ1-2, the V gene TRBV30; D might be TRBD1 (6 bases). CDR3 length: 13 amino acids. CDR1 GTSNPN and CDR2 SVGIG come from the germline V gene (reference sequence). Deletions cut 0 bases from V and 7 bases from J, with 12 bases between. The CDR3 loop is CAWSVGGGGGYTF. CDR3 DNA: TGTGCCTGGAGTGTAGGAGGGGGGGGTGGCTACACCTTC.

V and J are TRBV7-9 and TRBJ2-5; TRBD1 matches 7 bases. The CDR3 length is 13 residues. Germline-derived CDR1 and CDR2 are SEHNR and FQNEAQ (reference sequence). V lost 5 bases and J lost 9; bases outside the gene matches: 9. CDR3 coding DNA: TGTGCCAGCAGCCACCGGGACAGTATATCCCAGTACTTC. It yields the protein CASSHRDSISQYF.

The rearrangement joins TRBV30 to TRBJ1-5; 8 bases are a match to TRBD1. Germline V gene sequence: CDR1 GTSNPN, CDR2 SVGIG (reference sequence). There are 13 residues in the CDR3. J lost 5 bases, V lost 2 bases, and 2 bases had no gene match. CDR3 in amino acids: CAWSIQGDQPQHF. As DNA, the CDR3 is TGTGCCTGGAGTATACAGGGGGATCAGCCCCAGCATTTT.

This clone came up once. The chain employs TRBV7-3 and TRBJ2-1; D possibly corresponds to TRBD2 (6 bases). Trimming took 3 bases from V and 9 from J, leaving 12 bases between them. Per the germline V gene, CDR1 is SGHTA and CDR2 is FQGTGA. The CDR3 is made up of 13 amino acids. The CDR3 bases are TGTGCCAGCAGCTTGGGTGGGCGGGGTGAGCAGTTCTTC. Protein: CASSLGGRGEQFF.

The chain has TRBV7-3 and TRBJ2-5; D unclear. Trimming pared 2 bases from V and 1 base from J, leaving 8 bases between. The CDR3 covers 14 residues. Looked up from germline, CDR1 is SGHTA and CDR2 is FQGTGA. The DNA of the CDR3 is TGTGCCAGCAGCTTACAGGCAGGCCAAGAGACCCAGTACTTC. Protein sequence: CASSLQAGQETQYF.

The chain carries TRBV5-6 and TRBJ1-1; D may be TRBD1 (5 bases). Germline CDR1 reads SGHDT; CDR2 reads YYEEEE. Between the trimmed V and J ends, which lost 2 bases and 1 base, there was a span of 9 bases. The length of the CDR3 is 14 residues. The CDR3 sequence: CASSFAGPNTEAFF. The CDR3 nucleotides read TGTGCCAGCAGCTTCGCGGGGCCGAACACTGAAGCTTTCTTT.

The chain joins TRBV4-3 to TRBJ2-5; maybe TRBD1 (6 bases). This CDR3 is 15 amino acids long. From germline, CDR1 is LGHNA and CDR2 YSLEER. The ends were cut back, 0 bases at V and 5 bases at J, with 13 bases in the middle. The CDR3 region has the DNA TGCGCCAGCAGCCAAGACGGCAGGGGCTGGGAGACCCAGTACTTC. It codes for CASSQDGRGWETQYF.

The rearrangement joins TRBV6-6 to TRBJ2-3, with 7 positions matching TRBD2. The CDR3 has 12 amino acids. V lost 6 bases, J lost 3 bases, and 0 bases stayed unmatched. Per germline, CDR1 MNHNY and CDR2 SVGAGI (reference sequence). CDR3 nucleotides: TGTGCCAGCAGCGGGAGGACAGATACGCAGTATTTT. Amino acid sequence: CASSGRTDTQYF.

The chain recombines TRBV6-5 with TRBJ2-7, with 9 bases lining up with TRBD1. After removal of 5 bases from V and 5 bases from J, the junction contained 7 bases not matched to a gene. CDR1 and CDR2 from the germline V gene are MNHEY and SVGAGI. The CDR3 has 14 residues. This CDR3 is CASSPWTGANEQYF. In nucleotides, the CDR3 is TGTGCCAGCAGTCCATGGACAGGGGCGAACGAGCAGTACTTC.